The clone carrying this TCR beta chain was seen a few times. Its antigen is as yet unknown. Generation of TCR beta libraries employed quantitative 5'-RACE incorporating molecular barcodes. TCRdb recomputed calls from the 5' RACE reads with MiXCR, one row per CDR3 protein. Among hundreds of thousands of distinct CDR3 sequences listed, 10% to 15% were seen once. After removal of 4 bases from V and 3 bases from J, the junction contained 6 bases not matched to a gene. The germline V gene has CDR1 LGHDT and CDR2 YNNKEL (reference sequence). This CDR3 contains 15 residues. This sample was taken from a study of CD8 T cells in ankylosing spondylitis. Study results and limitations: It appeared that ankylosing spondylitis blood was characterized by a TCR beta motif of 8 or 9 highly homologous variants. Reports say disease-linked clones showed up significantly more in matched ankylosing spondylitis synovial fluid. Existing reports had already noted some motif variants in reactive arthritis synovial fluid and blood.

The chain couples TRBV3-1 to TRBJ1-5, with 7 nucleotides matching TRBD1. This sequence was found in a male donor with ankylosing spondylitis. Material for sequencing was blood, either unsorted or a sorted T cell fraction (not recorded which). This CDR3 reads CASSPTGSLNQPQHF. Written as DNA, the CDR3 is TGTGCCAGCAGCCCGACAGGGAGTCTCAATCAGCCCCAGCATTTT.